The clone carrying this T cell receptor beta chain was observed a few times. What it binds is unknown. Following extraction, RNA underwent reverse transcription to cDNA, which served as the sequencing template. Data came from immunoSEQ multiplex PCR; TCRdb stores just in-frame clones and leaves some out. The table records about 150,000 clones, 55% of them present only once. V lost 1 base and J lost 5, with 11 bases in between. CDR3 length: 14 residues. Per germline, CDR1 MGHRA and CDR2 YSYEKL. This sample was taken from a study of CD8+ T cells in alopecia areata. Isolation of CD4+ and CD8+ T cells from PBMCs was achieved by sorting. Notes on the study in general: Scalp sequencing also captures normal skin's resident alphabeta T cells. In lesional scalp, particularly from alopecia totalis/universalis, clonality was higher than in normal scalp. Compared with mice, patients displayed less clear TCR sharing, possibly for HLA-related reasons.

The sample consisted of CD4+ T cells sorted from blood. This sequence was found in a human donor in good health. The rearrangement links TRBV4-1 to TRBJ2-5, with D unresolved. CDR3 nucleotide sequence: TGCGCCAGCAGCCAAGTGTACGGAGAGGAGACCCAGTACTTC. It yields the protein CASSQVYGEETQYF.